This entry concerns a single TCR beta chain. Antigen unknown. Treatment of the sample: oral pan-JAK inhibitor, 5-10 mg twice daily. Extraction and reverse transcription of RNA yielded cDNA as the sequencing template. The method was immunoSEQ multiplex PCR; TCRdb's version includes in-frame clones alone and lacks a portion of them. Altogether over 80,000 clones are present, 44% being singletons, with the ten largest covering more than 15%. The data are from a study of CD8+ T cells in alopecia areata. Study in general: Treated individuals took tofacitinib by mouth, 5 to 10 mg twice daily. Study-level results: Elevated clonality characterized lesional scalp relative to normal scalp, particularly in alopecia totalis/universalis.

CDR1 and CDR2 from the germline V gene are GTSNPN and SVGIG (reference sequence). There are 15 residues in the CDR3. The ends lost 4 bases at V and 4 bases at J; junction bases unmatched: 10. The material sequenced was CD8+ T cells sorted from blood, taken at week 24, from a patient treated with tofacitinib. The genes are TRBV30 and TRBJ2-7; 10 bases map to TRBD2. This TCR derives from a human donor with alopecia areata. The CDR3 loop is CAWTPSASGSYEQYF. In DNA form, the CDR3 reads TGTGCCTGGACGCCGTCGGCTAGCGGGAGTTACGAGCAGTACTTC.